This T cell receptor beta chain was identified during a study of blood T cell repertoires in COVID-19 (dated by TCRdb to the early 2020s). Context from the whole study: The collaborator samples originated in the United States, Italy and Spain and spanned the acute and convalescent phases of COVID-19. The repertoires were released in a freely available public database intended as a resource for research on the immune response to SARS-CoV-2. Where available, HLA class I and class II types were obtained from metadata supplied by the sample provider rather than from assay-based typing. The samples were drawn from the first 160 participants of the ongoing ImmuneRACE study and from some 1,300 subjects provided by 6 global collaborators. Nearly every sample came with metadata listing a de-identified subject ID, COVID-19 status, age in years and sex. The prospective study material was composed of cDNA or gDNA derived from T cells, B-cell-depleted T cells, or PBMCs. Deeply sampled blood TCRbeta repertoires from subjects exposed to, actively infected with, or recovered from COVID-19 were included in the dataset. On the study overall, not on this receptor specifically: The amount of clinical and demographic metadata varied by source and participant and was provided uncurated.

As concerns this clone: It lacks a known antigen. The record has no base qualities; no much larger clone is one base away.

TCRbeta CDR3 regions were amplified from genomic DNA using the immunoSEQ Assay, a bias-controlled multiplex PCR. On the study's bioinformatics: Nucleated cell counts per sample were estimated from amplification of reference gene primers within the assay. To quantify the absolute abundance of each unique TCRbeta CDR3 rearrangement, sequence reads were collapsed and filtered. For each sample, productive Simpson clonality was calculated as the square root of Simpson's diversity index over productive rearrangements. The clones in this table, taken by TCRdb from immuneACCESS, are in-frame only. Not every clone is retained; where verified, under half of the shortfall comes from an unresolved V gene, and the cause of the rest is unknown. The V and J calls and clone size are taken from that table; D and trimming were inferred from the DNA. This sample holds approximately 74,000 clones; roughly 79% were observed only once. The ten top clones hold 40% to 50% of the sample.

Each collaborating institution followed its own protocols to collect whole blood in K2EDTA tubes. For TCRbeta analysis, collaborator samples were shipped as frozen whole blood, as isolated PBMCs, or as DNA extracted from either sample type. Taken from cysteine to phenylalanine, the CDR3 has 14 residues. Only CDR3 DNA is held: 42 bases, read in frame from base 1. CDR1 and CDR2 (SQVTM, ANQGSEA) derive from the germline V gene. V sheds 2 bases and J sheds 6 bases, leaving 14 bases between their ends. The sample consisted of peripheral blood. The receptor chain draws on TRBV29-1 and TRBJ2-1; the D segment could be TRBD1, given 6 matching bases. The source is a human donor in a cohort sampled during active COVID-19. This receptor has the CDR3 CSVEMDRPINEQFF. Here is the DNA: TGCAGCGTTGAAATGGACAGACCCATCAATGAGCAGTTCTTC.